The rows below give T cell receptor beta chains drawn from one sample of a study of human T cells and chemical hapten exposure. Via MiXCR, TCRdb re-called the RACE reads, giving one row per CDR3 protein. This sample has 250,000 or so distinct CDR3 sequences; approximately 8.6% occur once, and the top ten carry about 2.5%. The sample in question was whole blood, obtained in connection with sensitization to the hapten diphenylcyclopropenone (DPC). Every receptor here comes from a woman between 35 and 50 years old with alopecia areata. Some clones in this sample may be carry-over from other donors' samples. Both conserved end residues are part of each CDR3. D genes are given only for firm matches. The listing skips clone size in some rows; elsewhere it reads once, few, many or a size class.

clone_size j_call d_call v_call cdr3_nt cdr3_aa
few TRBJ1-5 - TRBV9 TGTGCCAGCAGCGTAGGAGGCGGCCAGCCCCAGCATTTT CASSVGGGQPQHF
many TRBJ1-5 - TRBV6-2/TRBV6-3 TGTGCCAGCAGGCAGGTCAGCAATCAGCCCCAGCATTTT CASRQVSNQPQHF
few TRBJ2-2 - TRBV28 TGTGCCAGCAGTCCCCCCCAAGGACAGCTTTCCTTGGGGGAGCTGTTTTTT CASSPPQGQLSLGELFF
few TRBJ1-1 TRBD1 TRBV10-3 TGTGCCATCAGCCCGGGACAGGGGGGTTTGAACACTGAAGCTTTCTTT CAISPGQGGLNTEAFF
many TRBJ1-2 - TRBV4-2 TGTGCCAGCAGCCAAGGGCAGCTCTATGGCTACACCTTC CASSQGQLYGYTF
- TRBJ1-2 - TRBV15 TGTGCCACCAGCAGAAGTACCGGGACGGGAGAGAGCTACACCTTC CATSRSTGTGESYTF
- TRBJ2-5 - TRBV20-1 TGCAGTGCTCGCCCTATCGACTGGGAAGAGACCCAGTACTTC CSARPIDWEETQYF
- TRBJ2-1 TRBD2 TRBV7-2 TGTGCCAGCAGCTTAGAGGGATTCCGGGACTACACCAATGAGCAGTTCTTC CASSLEGFRDYTNEQFF
few TRBJ1-1 TRBD1 TRBV28 TGTGCCAGCTTTGGACAGGGGCCGAACACTGAAGCTTTCTTT CASFGQGPNTEAFF
many TRBJ2-7 - TRBV4-3 TGCGCCAGCAGCCAAGGTTACGGTCGCTACGAGCAGTACTTC CASSQGYGRYEQYF
- TRBJ2-3 TRBD2 TRBV27 TGTGCCAGCAGTTTTAGCGGGAGGGATACGCAGTATTTT CASSFSGRDTQYF
few TRBJ1-1 - TRBV14 TGTGCCAGCAGCCAAGGAATATACTCTGAAGCTTTCTTT CASSQGIYSEAFF
few TRBJ2-3 - TRBV11-2 TGTGCCAGCAGCTTAGTTAACAGGGTTGGCACAGATACGCAGTATTTT CASSLVNRVGTDTQYF
once TRBJ1-4 - TRBV18 TGTGCCAGCAGGGGAACGGCAACTAATGAAAAACTGTTTTTT CASRGTATNEKLFF
few TRBJ2-1 TRBD1 TRBV9 TGTGCCAGCAGCGAAGGCCAGGGACAGTACAATGAGCAGTTCTTC CASSEGQGQYNEQFF
- TRBJ1-4 - TRBV6-5 TGTGCCAGCATGCGGGGGGCAGGAGAAAAACTGTTTTTT CASMRGAGEKLFF
- TRBJ2-4 - TRBV28 TGTGCCAGCAGTTACCGGACTGCAGTACTAAACATTCAGTACTTC CASSYRTAVLNIQYF
- TRBJ1-2 - TRBV15 TGTGCCACCAGCAGAGATTATAATACAGGGACCTATGGCTACACCTTC CATSRDYNTGTYGYTF
few TRBJ1-5 TRBD1 TRBV12-3/TRBV12-4 TGTGCCAGCAGCTTCCCCGGGACAGGGGTTCAGCCCCAGCATTTT CASSFPGTGVQPQHF
few TRBJ1-5 - TRBV6-1 TGTGCCAGCAGTGAAGACACCTTGGGGGCTTATCAGCCCCAGCATTTT CASSEDTLGAYQPQHF
- TRBJ1-2 - TRBV6-4 TGTGCCAGCAGTGAAAACCCCTCCGGGAGCTATGGCTACACCTTC CASSENPSGSYGYTF
- TRBJ1-4 - TRBV6-6 TGTGCCAGCAGGTCGAGGGCGCTAAATGAAAAACTGTTTTTT CASRSRALNEKLFF
few TRBJ2-4 - TRBV7-2 TGTGCCAGCAGCTTAAGAGGGAGCGACATTCAGTACTTC CASSLRGSDIQYF
- TRBJ2-1 TRBD1 TRBV6-2/TRBV6-3 TGTGCCAGCAGTTCAATGCAGGGGGTCTACAATGAGCAGTTCTTC CASSSMQGVYNEQFF
many TRBJ2-7 - TRBV21-1 TGTGCCAGCAGCAAAGACAGGGGGCCAACCTACGAGCAGTACTTC CASSKDRGPTYEQYF
- TRBJ1-2 - TRBV6-6 TGTGCCAGCAGTTCTCGACAGGACTATGGCTACACCTTC CASSSRQDYGYTF
few TRBJ1-3 - TRBV11-2 TGTGCCAGCAGCTCGCCCCGACGGATCTCTGGAAACACCATATATTTT CASSSPRRISGNTIYF
few TRBJ2-1 - TRBV4-1 TGCGCCAGCAGCCAAGATCAGGGGGGGGAGCAGTTCTTC CASSQDQGGEQFF
few TRBJ2-1 - TRBV29-1 TGCAGCGTTGAAGGCGGGCTAACCTACAATGAGCAGTTCTTC CSVEGGLTYNEQFF
- TRBJ2-1 TRBD2 TRBV5-1 TGCGCCAGCAGCTTCCCCCAAACCTCTATAGCGGGGACCTACAATGAGCAGTTCTTC CASSFPQTSIAGTYNEQFF
- TRBJ2-5 - TRBV9 TGTGCCAGCAGCGTACACACAGGGTACGAGACCCAGTACTTC CASSVHTGYETQYF